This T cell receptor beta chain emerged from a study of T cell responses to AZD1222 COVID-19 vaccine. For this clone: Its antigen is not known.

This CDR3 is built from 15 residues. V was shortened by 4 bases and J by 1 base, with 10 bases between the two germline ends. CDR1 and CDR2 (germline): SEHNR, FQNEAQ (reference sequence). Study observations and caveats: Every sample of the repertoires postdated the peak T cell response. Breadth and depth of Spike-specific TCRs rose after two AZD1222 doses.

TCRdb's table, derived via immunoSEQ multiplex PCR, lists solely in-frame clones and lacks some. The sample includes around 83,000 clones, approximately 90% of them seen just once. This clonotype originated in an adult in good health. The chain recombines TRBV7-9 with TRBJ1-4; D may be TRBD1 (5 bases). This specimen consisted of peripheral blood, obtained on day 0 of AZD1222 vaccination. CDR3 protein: CASSSWDLTNEKLFF. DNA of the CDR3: TGTGCCAGCAGCTCCTGGGACTTAACTAATGAAAAACTGTTTTTT.